The next 19 T cell receptor beta chains were all read from a single sample in a study of a mutant IDH1 vaccine in newly diagnosed glioma. No antigen has been assigned to these receptors. Time point here: week 35, safety follow-up. It was 300 ug of mutant IDH1 20-mer peptide that made up each vaccine dose, given with topical imiquimod. Libraries were prepared by immunoSEQ multiplex PCR; TCRdb keeps only in-frame clonotypes and omits some of them. The data hold about 44,000 clones, with 81% observed a single time. This specimen consisted of PBMCs, obtained from a glioma patient whose treatment included an IDH1 peptide vaccine. The receptors derive from a woman aged 40 to 49 with glioma. Some clones in this sample may be carry-over from other donors' samples.

This chain connects TRBV6-5 to TRBJ1-1; D is uncertain. Trimming removed 8 bases at V and 4 bases at J, with 14 bases between. This CDR3 comprises 13 residues. The germline V gene encodes CDR1 MNHEY and CDR2 SVGAGI. The CDR3 spells CASLDWEGTEAFF. CDR3 DNA: TGTGCCAGCCTCGACTGGGAAGGCACTGAAGCTTTCTTT.

Here the CDR3 DNA reads TGTGCCAGCAGTTACGACCGGGACGGAAACACCATATATTTT. Translation gives CASSYDRDGNTIYF. This rearrangement joins TRBV6-5 to TRBJ1-3; weak D call: TRBD1 (5 bases). The CDR3 has 14 amino acids. With 2 bases removed from V and 4 bases from J, the gap between germline ends came to 9 bases. Germline V gene data show CDR1 as MNHEY and CDR2 as SVGAGI.

The rearrangement joins TRBV6-1 to TRBJ1-2; D perhaps matches TRBD1 (6 bases). V lost 1 base to trimming and J lost 6 bases, with 15 bases between them. Looked up from germline, CDR1 is MNHNS and CDR2 is SASEGT. The CDR3 contains 15 residues. In DNA, the CDR3 is TGTGCCAGCAGTGAAGACTTAACAGGGCTGGATGGCTACACCTTC. This encodes CASSEDLTGLDGYTF.

This chain links TRBV4-2 with TRBJ1-4; 7 bases agree with TRBD1. Germline V gene sequence: CDR1 LGHNA, CDR2 YNFKEQ. With 0 bases clipped from V and 5 bases from J, the junction kept 3 bases outside the gene matches. The CDR3 loop spans 15 amino acids. CDR3 residues: CASSQDRRGNEKLFF. The CDR3 nucleotides are TGTGCCAGCAGCCAAGATCGCAGGGGGAATGAAAAACTGTTTTTT.

This chain links TRBV23-1 with TRBJ1-4, with D possibly TRBD1 on 6 matching bases. TRBV23-1 falls under the ORF class, with uncertain function. V shed 6 bases and J shed 8 bases, with 16 bases lying between them. The CDR3 has 14 amino acids. CDR3 region: CASRRTGLGEKLFF. The CDR3 DNA reads as TGCGCCAGCAGACGTACAGGGCTGGGGGAAAAACTGTTTTTT.

The genes are TRBV7-2 and TRBJ2-7; D possibly matches TRBD1 or TRBD2 (5 bases each). Trimming took 5 bases from V and 1 from J, leaving 15 bases between them. The germline gives CDR1 SGHTA, CDR2 FQGNSA. This CDR3 is built from 15 residues. CDR3 sequence reads: CASSRPGTGSYEQYF. The CDR3, as DNA: TGTGCCAGCAGCCGTCCCGGGACGGGTTCCTACGAGCAGTACTTC.

V is TRBV4-3 and J is TRBJ1-3; D is unresolved. The CDR3 spans 13 residues. Trimming pared 1 base from V and 2 bases from J, leaving 3 bases between. The germline CDR1 and CDR2 sequences are LGHNA and YSLEER. The CDR3 bases are TGCGCCAGCAGCCAAGTACCTGGAAACACCATATATTTT. Its translation is CASSQVPGNTIYF.

The rearrangement links TRBV5-1 to TRBJ2-1; TRBD2 aligns across 14 bases. V dropped 4 bases and J dropped 4; count of bases not matched to a gene: 13. Germline V gene data show CDR1 as SGHRS and CDR2 as YFSETQ. The CDR3 has 19 amino acids. CDR3 DNA sequence: TGCGCCAGCAGCCCCTACGGGACTAGCGGGAGCACCCGATACAATGAGCAGTTCTTC. Amino acids: CASSPYGTSGSTRYNEQFF.

The chain joins TRBV4-2 to TRBJ1-1, with no clear D. This CDR3 comprises 12 residues. V gave up 0 bases and J gave up 9 bases, with 8 bases separating them. Looked up from germline, CDR1 is LGHNA and CDR2 is YNFKEQ. In nucleotides, the CDR3 is TGTGCCAGCAGCCAAGATACGACGCAAGCTTTCTTT. Translated: CASSQDTTQAFF.

This sequence joins TRBV4-1 and TRBJ2-1; 9 bases agree with TRBD2. Germline CDR1 and CDR2: MGHRA and YSYEKL. The length of the CDR3 is 17 residues. Trimming took 1 base from V and 7 from J; bases not matched to a gene: 11. The CDR3 nucleotides read TGCGCCAGCAGCCAAGGACCCGTAGCGGGAGAGGAGAATGAGCAGTTCTTC. Translated, it gives CASSQGPVAGEENEQFF.

The J gene is TRBJ2-1, the V gene TRBV2, with TRBD2 matching 12 bases. This CDR3 has 15 residues. Germline values: CDR1 SNHLY, CDR2 FYNNEI. J gave up 7 bases and V 3 bases, and 4 bases lay outside the gene matches. The CDR3 loop is CASSEAGLAGNEQFF. The CDR3 coding sequence is TGTGCCAGCAGTGAGGCGGGACTAGCGGGTAATGAGCAGTTCTTC.

The chain couples TRBV7-9 to TRBJ2-7; TRBD1 agrees at 7 bases. The germline CDR1 and CDR2 sequences are SEHNR and FQNEAQ (reference sequence). The CDR3 is made up of 15 amino acids. V lost 5 bases to trimming and J lost 2 bases; unmatched junction nucleotides: 9. Written as DNA, the CDR3 is TGTGCCAGCAGCCCGCCACCGGGACAGACCTACGAGCAGTACTTC. This sequence encodes CASSPPPGQTYEQYF. Looking up the rest from reference TRBV7-9 and TRBJ2-7 gives the full variable domain: DTGVSQNPRHKITKRGQNVTFRCDPISEHNRLYWYRQTLGQGPEFLTYFQNEAQLEKSRLLSDRFSAERPKGSFSTLEIQRTEQGDSAMYLCASSPPPGQTYEQYFGPGTRLTVT.

This chain links TRBV9 with TRBJ1-6; the D is unclear. Per germline, CDR1 SGDLS and CDR2 YYNGEE. The CDR3 runs 15 residues. Trimming left V 4 bases short and J 8 bases short, with 16 bases between. CDR3 bases: TGTGCCAGCAGCCCCCGTTTGGGGATGGATTCACCCCTCCACTTT. This sequence encodes CASSPRLGMDSPLHF.

This clone was observed once. V and J are TRBV9 and TRBJ1-2, with a possible D match to TRBD1 (5 bases). Germline V gene sequence: CDR1 SGDLS, CDR2 YYNGEE. V gave up 7 bases and J gave up 7 bases, with 8 bases separating them. The CDR3 is made up of 10 amino acids. In DNA form, the CDR3 reads TGTGCCAGCGAGGGGAGTGGCTACACCTTC. Amino acid sequence: CASEGSGYTF.

This clone has a single count. The chain carries TRBV5-1 and TRBJ2-1, with 9 bases identical to TRBD2. J lost 6 bases, V lost 3 bases, and 10 bases had no gene match. The germline CDR1 and CDR2 sequences are SGHRS and YFSETQ. This CDR3 region has 16 residues. CDR3 region: CASSSSGTSIGNEQFF. Written as DNA, the CDR3 is TGCGCCAGCAGCTCCTCCGGGACTAGCATCGGCAATGAGCAGTTCTTC.

The J gene is TRBJ1-1, the V gene TRBV19; unclear D gene. Germline CDR1 LNHDA, CDR2 SQIVND (reference sequence). The V end was cut by 4 bases, the J end by 2 bases, with 5 bases between. This CDR3 contains 12 residues. The CDR3 reads CASSRRNTEAFF. The CDR3 coding sequence is TGTGCCAGTAGTAGGCGTAACACTGAAGCTTTCTTT.

This chain links TRBV14 with TRBJ2-7; D possibly corresponds to TRBD2 (6 bases). The germline V and J ends were trimmed by 3 bases and 7 bases, with 13 bases remaining between them. The CDR3 consists of 13 residues. Per germline, CDR1 SGHDN and CDR2 FVKESK. CDR3 bases: TGTGCCAGCAGCCAGGGGACTTCGTGGGAGCAGTACTTC. This translates into CASSQGTSWEQYF.

V is TRBV7-9 and J is TRBJ1-2; 7 bases are shared with TRBD1. V shed 5 bases and J 5 bases; nucleotides not matched to a gene: 20. The germline gives CDR1 SEHNR, CDR2 FQNEAQ (reference sequence). CDR3 length: 18 amino acids. CDR3 in DNA: TGTGCCAGCAGCCAAACTAGGGGGCCAGGGAAGGGTTTTTATGGCTACACCTTC. It encodes CASSQTRGPGKGFYGYTF. Combining the CDR3 with reference TRBV7-9 and TRBJ1-2 gives the whole variable domain DTGVSQNPRHKITKRGQNVTFRCDPISEHNRLYWYRQTLGQGPEFLTYFQNEAQLEKSRLLSDRFSAERPKGSFSTLEIQRTEQGDSAMYLCASSQTRGPGKGFYGYTFGSGTRLTVV.

The genes are TRBV4-2 and TRBJ2-5, with TRBD2 identical over 10 bases. Trimming removed 2 bases from V and 6 bases from J; junction bases left unmatched: 3. Germline assignment: CDR1 LGHNA and CDR2 YNFKEQ. This CDR3 contains 14 residues. The CDR3: CASSQSGREKTQYF. In DNA, the CDR3 is TGTGCCAGCAGCCAAAGCGGGAGGGAGAAGACCCAGTACTTC.